Shown below are 9 T cell receptor beta chains from a single sample sequenced in a study of blood T cell repertoires in COVID-19 (dated by TCRdb to about 2020). The method behind the library was the immunoSEQ multiplex PCR assay. TCRdb holds this immuneACCESS table with in-frame rearrangements only. Some clones are missing; in checked studies, unresolved V genes explain under half, and the rest has no known cause. The sample table shows over 65,000 clones, and 80% to 85% are seen once. Roughly 40% of the sample goes to the ten largest clones. The specimen was peripheral blood. Receptors originate from a man at least 80 years old with acute or convalescent COVID-19.

The chain has TRBV5-5 and TRBJ2-4; 10 bases align to TRBD2. Germline trimming cut 4 bases from V and 2 bases from J; bases unmatched to any gene: 12. The CDR3 contains 18 residues. Germline CDR1 is SGHKS and CDR2 is YYEKEE (reference sequence). CDR3 nucleotides: TGTGCCAGCAGCGTTGACCTAGCGGGAGTCGGGTCCAAAAACATTCAGTACTTC. Amino acids: CASSVDLAGVGSKNIQYF. Full variable domain (outside the CDR3, taken from reference TRBV5-5 and TRBJ2-4): DAGVTQSPTHLIKTRGQQVTLRCSPISGHKSVSWYQQVLGQGPQFIFQYYEKEERGRGNFPDRFSARQFPNYSSELNVNALLLGDSALYLCASSVDLAGVGSKNIQYFGAGTRLSVL.

This clone was observed at least ten times. The chain links TRBV5-1 to TRBJ2-7; D unclear. The CDR3 runs to 13 residues. V lost 1 base, J lost 2 bases, and 7 bases lay in between. The germline CDR1 and CDR2 sequences are SGHRS and YFSETQ. The CDR3 reads CASSLSIAYEQYF. The CDR3, as DNA: TGCGCCAGCAGCTTGAGCATAGCCTACGAGCAGTACTTC.

The V and J genes are TRBV10-3 and TRBJ1-5; TRBD1 matches at 8 bases. Germline loops: CDR1 ENHRY, CDR2 SYGVKD. The CDR3 has 13 amino acids. The junction had 4 bases not matched to a gene; V was cut back by 6 bases and J by 6 bases. CDR3 DNA sequence: TGTGCCATCAGGGACAGGGCGGGTCAGCCCCAGCATTTT. Translating it yields CAIRDRAGQPQHF.

The J gene is TRBJ1-2, the V gene TRBV7-2; tentatively, D is TRBD1 (5 bases). CDR1 and CDR2 from the germline V gene are SGHTA and FQGNSA. The V end was cut by 5 bases, the J end by 5 bases, with 12 bases between. The CDR3 is 13 amino acids. The CDR3 protein is CASSPGTGYGYTF. The CDR3 region has the DNA TGTGCCAGCAGCCCCGGGACTGGATATGGCTACACCTTC.

A few counts support this clone. V is TRBV6-5 and J is TRBJ2-7; TRBD1 matches 9 bases. V lost 7 bases, J lost 3 bases, and 7 bases stayed unmatched. Germline assignment: CDR1 MNHEY and CDR2 SVGAGI. The CDR3 consists of 14 residues. CDR3 residues: CASMGDRAGYEQYF. CDR3 DNA: TGTGCCAGCATGGGGGACAGGGCAGGCTACGAGCAGTACTTC.

This clone has a single count. V usage is TRBV9 and J usage is TRBJ2-7; 7 nucleotides align to TRBD2. The CDR3 runs 15 residues. J gave up 3 bases and V 0 bases, and 6 bases lay outside the gene matches. Germline V gives CDR1 SGDLS, CDR2 YYNGEE. CDR3 sequence reads: CASSVASGSLYEQYF. In DNA, the CDR3 is TGTGCCAGCAGCGTAGCTAGCGGAAGCCTCTACGAGCAGTACTTC.

V and J are TRBV11-3 and TRBJ1-3; 8 bases agree with TRBD1. Germline assignment: CDR1 SGHNT and CDR2 YENEEA. V dropped 1 base and J dropped 1; count of bases not matched to a gene: 3. CDR3 size: 16 residues. The CDR3 nucleotides are TGTGCCAGCAGCTTAGCAGGGGGCGCATCTGGAAACACCATATATTTT. It is translated as CASSLAGGASGNTIYF. The full variable domain, completed using reference TRBV11-3 and TRBJ1-3, is EAGVVQSPRYKIIEKKQPVAFWCNPISGHNTLYWYLQNLGQGPELLIRYENEEAVDDSQLPKDRFSAERLKGVDSTLKIQPAELGDSAVYLCASSLAGGASGNTIYFGEGSWLTVV.

The chain has TRBV4-1 and TRBJ2-7, with D tentatively TRBD1 (6 bases). This CDR3 has 15 amino acids. CDR1 is MGHRA, CDR2 YSYEKL, per germline. V was shortened by 3 bases and J by 4 bases, with 16 bases between the two germline ends. The DNA for the CDR3 is TGCGCCAGCAGCCATCTACCACAGGGAAGTTACGAGCAGTACTTC. Residues: CASSHLPQGSYEQYF.

The chain joins TRBV3-1 (or the pseudogene TRBV3-2) to TRBJ1-3, with D uncertain. This CDR3 is 15 amino acids long. The germline V and J ends were trimmed by 1 base and 3 bases, with 10 bases remaining between them. Germline CDR1 and CDR2: LGHDT and YNNKEL (reference sequence). CDR3 residues: CASSQGGSLGNTIYF. The CDR3 nucleotides read TGTGCCAGCAGCCAAGGTGGGAGCCTTGGAAACACCATATATTTT.